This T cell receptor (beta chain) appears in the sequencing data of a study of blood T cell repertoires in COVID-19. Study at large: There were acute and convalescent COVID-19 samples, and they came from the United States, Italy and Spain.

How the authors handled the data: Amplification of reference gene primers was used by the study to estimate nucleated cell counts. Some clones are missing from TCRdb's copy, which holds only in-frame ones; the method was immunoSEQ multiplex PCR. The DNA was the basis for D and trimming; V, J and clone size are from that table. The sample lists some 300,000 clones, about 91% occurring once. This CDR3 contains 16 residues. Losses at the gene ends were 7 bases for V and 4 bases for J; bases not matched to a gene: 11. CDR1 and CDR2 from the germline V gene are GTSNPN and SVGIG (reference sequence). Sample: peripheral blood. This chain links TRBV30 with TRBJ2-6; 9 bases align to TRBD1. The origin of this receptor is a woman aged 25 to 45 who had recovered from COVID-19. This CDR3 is CASRDRALWGANVLTF. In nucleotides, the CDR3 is TGTGCCTCCCGGGACAGGGCCCTTTGGGGGGCCAACGTCCTGACTTTC.